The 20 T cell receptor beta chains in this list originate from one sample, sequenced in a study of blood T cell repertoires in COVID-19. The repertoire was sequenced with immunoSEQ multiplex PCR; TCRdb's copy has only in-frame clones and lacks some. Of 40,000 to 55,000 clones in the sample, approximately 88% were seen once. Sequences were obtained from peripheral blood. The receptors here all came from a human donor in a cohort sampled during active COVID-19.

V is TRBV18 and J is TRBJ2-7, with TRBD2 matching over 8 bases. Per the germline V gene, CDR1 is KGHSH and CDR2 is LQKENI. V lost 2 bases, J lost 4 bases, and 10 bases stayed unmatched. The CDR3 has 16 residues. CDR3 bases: TGTGCCAGCTCACCAAGGGTTCAGCGGGAGCGTTACGAGCAGTACTTC. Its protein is CASSPRVQRERYEQYF.

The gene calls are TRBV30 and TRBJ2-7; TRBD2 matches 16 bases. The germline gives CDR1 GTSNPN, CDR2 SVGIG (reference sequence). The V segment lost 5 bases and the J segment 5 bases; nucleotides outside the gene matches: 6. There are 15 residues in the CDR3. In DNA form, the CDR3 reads TGTGCCTGGGGGACTAGCGGGAGGGTATGGAACGAGCAGTACTTC. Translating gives CAWGTSGRVWNEQYF.

This CDR3 is CASSPTGQPQGYTF. Here the CDR3 DNA reads TGTGCCAGCAGCCCGACGGGACAGCCTCAGGGCTACACCTTC. The chain combines TRBV5-6 with TRBJ1-2; TRBD1 matches 7 bases. V lost 4 bases and J lost 8; bases outside the gene matches: 11. From germline, CDR1 is SGHDT and CDR2 YYEEEE. The CDR3 spans 14 residues.

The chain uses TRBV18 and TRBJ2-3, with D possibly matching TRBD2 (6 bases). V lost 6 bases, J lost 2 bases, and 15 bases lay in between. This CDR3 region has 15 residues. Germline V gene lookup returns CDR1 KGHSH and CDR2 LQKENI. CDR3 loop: CASSRGRLNTDTQYF. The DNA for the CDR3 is TGTGCCAGCTCGCGAGGGAGGCTCAACACAGATACGCAGTATTTT.

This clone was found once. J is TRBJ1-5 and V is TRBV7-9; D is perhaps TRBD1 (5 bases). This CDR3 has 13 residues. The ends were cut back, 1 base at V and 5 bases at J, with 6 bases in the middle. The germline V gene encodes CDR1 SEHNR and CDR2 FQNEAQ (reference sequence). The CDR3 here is CASSLEGHQPQHF. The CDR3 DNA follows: TGTGCCAGCAGCTTAGAGGGGCATCAGCCCCAGCATTTT.

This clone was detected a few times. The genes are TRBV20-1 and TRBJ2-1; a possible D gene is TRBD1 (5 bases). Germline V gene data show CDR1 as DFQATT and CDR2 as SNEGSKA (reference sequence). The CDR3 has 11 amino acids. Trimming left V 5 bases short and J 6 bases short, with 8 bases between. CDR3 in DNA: TGCAGTGCTGGCAGGGTCAATGAGCAGTTCTTC. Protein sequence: CSAGRVNEQFF.

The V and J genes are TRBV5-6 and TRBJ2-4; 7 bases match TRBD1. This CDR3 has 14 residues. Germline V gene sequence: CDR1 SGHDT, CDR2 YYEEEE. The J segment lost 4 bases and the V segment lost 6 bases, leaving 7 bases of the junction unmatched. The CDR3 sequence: CASIRWGQKNIQYF. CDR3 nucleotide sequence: TGTGCCAGCATCCGATGGGGACAGAAAAACATTCAGTACTTC.

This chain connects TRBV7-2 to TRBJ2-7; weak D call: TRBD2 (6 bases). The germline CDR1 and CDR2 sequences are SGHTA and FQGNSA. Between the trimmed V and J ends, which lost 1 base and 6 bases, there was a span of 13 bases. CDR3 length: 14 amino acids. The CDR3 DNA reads TGTGCCAGCAGCTTAGATTACGGGGAGGCCGAGCAGTACTTC. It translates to CASSLDYGEAEQYF.

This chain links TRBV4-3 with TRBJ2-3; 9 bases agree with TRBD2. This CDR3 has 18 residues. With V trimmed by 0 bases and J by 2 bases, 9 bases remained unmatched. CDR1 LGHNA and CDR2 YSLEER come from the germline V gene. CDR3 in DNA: TGCGCCAGCAGCCAAGACTACTGGGCGGGGGGGATCACAGATACGCAGTATTTT. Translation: CASSQDYWAGGITDTQYF.

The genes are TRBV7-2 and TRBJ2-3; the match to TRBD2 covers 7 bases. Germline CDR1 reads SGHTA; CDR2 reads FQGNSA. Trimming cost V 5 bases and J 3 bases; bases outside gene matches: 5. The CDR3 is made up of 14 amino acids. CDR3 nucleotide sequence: TGTGCCAGCAGCCGCGGACTAGAGACAGATACGCAGTATTTT. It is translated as CASSRGLETDTQYF.

The CDR3 region is CASSWTGAETQYF. The CDR3 DNA follows: TGTGCCAGCAGCTGGACAGGGGCGGAGACCCAGTACTTC. This chain links TRBV5-4 with TRBJ2-5; 9 bases match TRBD1. The CDR3 runs 13 residues. V was clipped by 3 bases and J by 5 bases; unmatched bases: 2. Germline V gives CDR1 SGHNT, CDR2 YYREEE (reference sequence). Using reference TRBV5-4 and TRBJ2-5 for the parts outside the CDR3, the full variable domain is ETGVTQSPTHLIKTRGQQVTLRCSSQSGHNTVSWYQQALGQGPQFIFQYYREEENGRGNFPPRFSGLQFPNYSSELNVNALELDDSALYLCASSWTGAETQYFGPGTRLLVL.

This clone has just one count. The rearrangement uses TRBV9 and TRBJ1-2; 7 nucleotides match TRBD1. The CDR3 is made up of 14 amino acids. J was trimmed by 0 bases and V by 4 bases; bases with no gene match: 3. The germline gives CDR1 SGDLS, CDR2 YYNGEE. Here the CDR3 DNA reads TGTGCCAGCAGCCGGGACAGAACTAACTATGGCTACACCTTC. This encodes CASSRDRTNYGYTF.

CDR3 in DNA: TGTGCCATCAGTGAGGGCCCCACAGGACAAAGTTATGGCTACACCTTC. Protein product: CAISEGPTGQSYGYTF. The chain joins TRBV10-3 to TRBJ1-2, with D perhaps TRBD1 (5 bases). This CDR3 has 16 amino acids. Germline V lookup: CDR1 ENHRY, CDR2 SYGVKD. The V gene lost 2 bases and the J gene lost 5 bases, with 18 bases spanning the gap.

CDR3 sequence: CASSSSGDTQYF. The CDR3 nucleotides are TGCGCCAGCAGCTCTAGCGGGGATACGCAGTATTTT. The chain has TRBV5-1 and TRBJ2-3, with 8 bases aligning to TRBD2. The trim removed 3 bases at V and 6 bases at J, leaving 0 bases unmatched. Germline-derived CDR1 and CDR2 are SGHRS and YFSETQ. The CDR3 is 12 residues long.

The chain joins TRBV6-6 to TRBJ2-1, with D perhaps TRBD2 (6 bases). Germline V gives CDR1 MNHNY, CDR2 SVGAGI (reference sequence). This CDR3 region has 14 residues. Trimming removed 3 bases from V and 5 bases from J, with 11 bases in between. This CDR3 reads CASSYPSVNNEQFF. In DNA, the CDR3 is TGTGCCAGCAGTTATCCTAGCGTGAACAATGAGCAGTTCTTC.

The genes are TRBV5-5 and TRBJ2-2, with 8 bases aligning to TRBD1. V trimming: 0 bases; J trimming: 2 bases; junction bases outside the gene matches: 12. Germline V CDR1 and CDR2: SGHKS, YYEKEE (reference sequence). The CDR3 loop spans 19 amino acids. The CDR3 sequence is CASSLDYNRGSRNTGELFF. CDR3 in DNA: TGTGCCAGCAGCTTGGATTATAACAGGGGGTCTCGTAACACCGGGGAGCTGTTTTTT.

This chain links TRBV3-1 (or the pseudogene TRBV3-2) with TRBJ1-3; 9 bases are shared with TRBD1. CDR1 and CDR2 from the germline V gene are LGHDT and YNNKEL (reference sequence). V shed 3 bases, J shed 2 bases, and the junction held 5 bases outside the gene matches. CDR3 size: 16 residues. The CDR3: CASSHVQGAAGNTIYF. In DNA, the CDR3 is TGTGCCAGCAGCCATGTACAGGGGGCGGCTGGAAACACCATATATTTT.

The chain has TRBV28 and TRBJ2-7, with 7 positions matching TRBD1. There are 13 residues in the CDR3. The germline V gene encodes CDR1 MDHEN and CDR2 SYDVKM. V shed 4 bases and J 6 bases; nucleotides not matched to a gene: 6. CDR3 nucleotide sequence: TGTGCCAGCAGTTCCGACAGGGTGACCGAGCAGTACTTC. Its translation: CASSSDRVTEQYF.

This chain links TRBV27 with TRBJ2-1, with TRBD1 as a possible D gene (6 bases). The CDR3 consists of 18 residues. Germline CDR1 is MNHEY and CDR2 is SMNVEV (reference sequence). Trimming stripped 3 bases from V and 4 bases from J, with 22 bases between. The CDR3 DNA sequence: TGTGCCAGCAGTTTCGTTATGGTGGACAGCCTCGCGTACAATGAGCAGTTCTTC. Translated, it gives CASSFVMVDSLAYNEQFF.

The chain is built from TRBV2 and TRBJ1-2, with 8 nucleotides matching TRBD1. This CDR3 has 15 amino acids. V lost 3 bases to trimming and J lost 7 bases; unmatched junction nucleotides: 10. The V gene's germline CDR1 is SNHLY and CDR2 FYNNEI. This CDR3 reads CASSESRDRTRGYTF. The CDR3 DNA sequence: TGTGCCAGCAGTGAGAGCCGGGACAGGACTCGTGGCTACACCTTC. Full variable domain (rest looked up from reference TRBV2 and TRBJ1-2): EPEVTQTPSHQVTQMGQEVILRCVPISNHLYFYWYRQILGQKVEFLVSFYNNEISEKSEIFDDQFSVERPDGSNFTLKIRSTKLEDSAMYFCASSESRDRTRGYTFGSGTRLTVV.